Below, 29 T cell receptor beta chains from the same sample are listed, as sequenced in a study of cytomegalovirus exposure and HLA in healthy donors. Using immunoSEQ multiplex PCR, the repertoire was profiled, and TCRdb retains in-frame clones only, with some absent. The sample carries 110,000 or so clones, roughly 95% recorded once. What was sequenced was PBMCs. These receptors all stem from a young woman in good health and CMV-seronegative.

The chain combines TRBV19 with TRBJ2-7; no clear D gene. The V end was cut by 0 bases, the J end by 0 bases, with 6 bases between. Germline V lookup: CDR1 LNHDA, CDR2 SQIVND (reference sequence). CDR3 length: 14 amino acids. The CDR3, as DNA: TGTGCCAGTAGTATAGACAGTCTCTCCTACGAGCAGTACTTC. Amino acids: CASSIDSLSYEQYF.

V usage is TRBV28 and J usage is TRBJ2-5, with 14 positions matching TRBD2. Germline-derived CDR1 and CDR2 are MDHEN and SYDVKM. J was trimmed by 4 bases and V by 5 bases; bases with no gene match: 9. The CDR3 totals 17 residues. The CDR3 DNA reads TGTGCCAGCAGTCCCCGACTAGCGGGGGGGCCTATAGAGACCCAGTACTTC. Translated, it gives CASSPRLAGGPIETQYF.

The chain employs TRBV5-1 and TRBJ2-4; D unclear. The germline CDR1 and CDR2 sequences are SGHRS and YFSETQ. This CDR3 region has 14 residues. V was shortened by 5 bases and J by 1 base, with 10 bases between the two germline ends. The CDR3 loop reads CASSQDRAKNIQYF. DNA for the CDR3: TGCGCCAGCAGTCAGGATCGGGCCAAAAACATTCAGTACTTC.

Comments on this clone: An end of the junction differs from the germline gene, which may be a read error. The chain has TRBV7-7 and TRBJ2-5; 7 bases fit TRBD1. There are 14 residues in the CDR3. Germline V lookup: CDR1 SSHAT, CDR2 FNYEAQ (reference sequence). The CDR3 nucleotides read TGTGCTAGCAGCTCGACAGGGCTGCAAGAGACCCAGTACTTC. It codes for CASSSTGLQETQYF.

The chain links TRBV10-3 to TRBJ2-1; 9 bases align to TRBD2. V was pared by 0 bases and J by 7 bases, with 10 bases of the junction left unmatched. The germline gives CDR1 ENHRY, CDR2 SYGVKD. This CDR3 contains 17 residues. CDR3 sequence reads: CAISESIGGGGGNEQFF. The CDR3 nucleotides are TGTGCCATCAGTGAGTCGATTGGCGGGGGGGGCGGTAATGAGCAGTTCTTC.

The CDR3 region has the DNA TGTGCCAGCAGCCGGGAGGGGGGGCTCCAGTACGAGCAGTACTTC. This encodes CASSREGGLQYEQYF. The chain has TRBV13 and TRBJ2-7, with TRBD2 matching over 8 bases. The V segment lost 5 bases and the J segment 4 bases; nucleotides outside the gene matches: 10. This CDR3 spans 15 amino acids. CDR1 is PRHDT, CDR2 FYEKMQ, per germline (reference sequence). Full variable domain (rest looked up from reference TRBV13 and TRBJ2-7): AAGVIQSPRHLIKEKRETATLKCYPIPRHDTVYWYQQGPGQDPQFLISFYEKMQSDKGSIPDRFSAQQFSDYHSELNMSSLELGDSALYFCASSREGGLQYEQYFGPGTRLTVT.

V and J are TRBV18 and TRBJ2-7, with 8 bases fitting TRBD1. The V gene's germline CDR1 is KGHSH and CDR2 LQKENI. The CDR3 totals 15 residues. V lost 6 bases, J lost 0 bases, and 7 bases stayed unmatched. CDR3 sequence (DNA): TGTGCCAGCTCCCGCGGACAGGGTGGCTCCTACGAGCAGTACTTC. This sequence encodes CASSRGQGGSYEQYF.

The chain employs TRBV7-9 and TRBJ2-3; TRBD2 matches at 9 bases. The CDR3 consists of 15 residues. The trim removed 3 bases at V and 4 bases at J, leaving 5 bases unmatched. Germline V lookup: CDR1 SEHNR, CDR2 FQNEAQ (reference sequence). In DNA, the CDR3 is TGTGCCAGCAGCTTTGCAGGCGGGGGGGCAGATACGCAGTATTTT. This translates into CASSFAGGGADTQYF.

The V gene is TRBV28, the J gene TRBJ2-1; 7 positions agree with TRBD1. Germline CDR1 is MDHEN and CDR2 is SYDVKM. This CDR3 contains 16 residues. The trim removed 2 bases at V and 0 bases at J, leaving 4 bases unmatched. In DNA, the CDR3 is TGTGCCAGCAGTTTAGAGACAGGGAGCTCCTACAATGAGCAGTTCTTC. Encoded protein: CASSLETGSSYNEQFF. The full variable domain, in which reference TRBV28 and TRBJ2-1 provide the parts outside the CDR3, is DVKVTQSSRYLVKRTGEKVFLECVQDMDHENMFWYRQDPGLGLRLIYFSYDVKMKEKGDIPEGYSVSREKKERFSLILESASTNQTSMYLCASSLETGSSYNEQFFGPGTRLTVL.

In its sample, this clone was seen once. The chain is built from TRBV7-9 and TRBJ1-3, with TRBD1 as a possible D gene (5 bases). V lost 7 bases and J lost 0, with 13 bases in between. The CDR3 consists of 15 residues. Germline-derived CDR1 and CDR2 are SEHNR and FQNEAQ (reference sequence). CDR3 region: CASNVEGFSGNTIYF. The DNA for the CDR3 is TGTGCCAGCAACGTGGAGGGGTTCTCTGGAAACACCATATATTTT. Complete variable domain (other parts from reference TRBV7-9 and TRBJ1-3): DTGVSQNPRHKITKRGQNVTFRCDPISEHNRLYWYRQTLGQGPEFLTYFQNEAQLEKSRLLSDRFSAERPKGSFSTLEIQRTEQGDSAMYLCASNVEGFSGNTIYFGEGSWLTVV.

This chain connects TRBV9 to TRBJ1-4, with TRBD1 as a possible D gene (6 bases). Germline V CDR1 and CDR2: SGDLS, YYNGEE. V was clipped by 0 bases and J by 8 bases, with 11 bases between them. The CDR3 loop spans 14 amino acids. The CDR3 is CASSVGGGQEKLFF. CDR3 nucleotides: TGTGCCAGCAGCGTAGGGGGGGGCCAGGAAAAACTGTTTTTT. The full variable domain, with the rest looked up from reference TRBV9 and TRBJ1-4, is DSGVTQTPKHLITATGQRVTLRCSPRSGDLSVYWYQQSLDQGLQFLIQYYNGEERAKGNILERFSAQQFPDLHSELNLSSLELGDSALYFCASSVGGGQEKLFFGSGTQLSVL.

CDR3 in DNA: TGCGCCAGCAGCCAAGATCGGGGGGCGGGTTTGGAGACCCAGTACTTC. Translated, it gives CASSQDRGAGLETQYF. V is TRBV4-1 and J is TRBJ2-5; D might be TRBD2 (7 bases). V lost 0 bases and J lost 5, with 16 bases in between. CDR1 is MGHRA, CDR2 YSYEKL, per germline. The CDR3 contains 16 residues.

The V gene is TRBV4-2, the J gene TRBJ2-5; TRBD2 agrees at 9 bases. Germline assignment: CDR1 LGHNA and CDR2 YNFKEQ. J gave up 4 bases and V 5 bases, and 5 bases lay outside the gene matches. The CDR3 runs 14 residues. The CDR3 is CASSIAGELETQYF. The CDR3 region has the DNA TGTGCCAGCAGCATAGCGGGGGAGTTAGAGACCCAGTACTTC.

V is TRBV2 and J is TRBJ1-4; 9 nucleotides match TRBD1. The CDR3 spans 15 residues. The junction had 7 bases not matched to a gene; V was cut back by 3 bases and J by 8 bases. Per germline, CDR1 SNHLY and CDR2 FYNNEI. In DNA form, the CDR3 reads TGTGCCAGCAGTGATGGGGACAGGGCAGGCGAAAAACTGTTTTTT. Amino acid sequence: CASSDGDRAGEKLFF. Complete variable domain (other parts from reference TRBV2 and TRBJ1-4): EPEVTQTPSHQVTQMGQEVILRCVPISNHLYFYWYRQILGQKVEFLVSFYNNEISEKSEIFDDQFSVERPDGSNFTLKIRSTKLEDSAMYFCASSDGDRAGEKLFFGSGTQLSVL.

CDR3 protein: CASSTGQGEAEQFF. In DNA form, the CDR3 reads TGTGCCAGCAGCACCGGACAGGGGGAGGCTGAGCAGTTCTTC. The chain employs TRBV7-3 and TRBJ2-1; TRBD1 agrees at 10 bases. CDR3 length equals 14 residues. Germline CDR1 reads SGHTA; CDR2 reads FQGTGA. After removal of 5 bases from V and 9 bases from J, the junction contained 7 bases not matched to a gene.

This clone occurred a few times. The V and J genes are TRBV6-5 and TRBJ2-5; 8 bases are shared with TRBD1. The CDR3 sequence is 13 residues long. Trimming removed 6 bases from V and 4 bases from J; junction bases left unmatched: 4. Per germline, CDR1 MNHEY and CDR2 SVGAGI. CDR3 DNA sequence: TGTGCCAGCAGGGGGACAGGCGGAGAGACCCAGTACTTC. It encodes CASRGTGGETQYF.

The rearrangement joins TRBV30 to TRBJ1-1; D not resolved. Trimming left V 3 bases short and J 1 base short, with 6 bases between. The CDR3 covers 12 residues. The germline V gene encodes CDR1 GTSNPN and CDR2 SVGIG (reference sequence). The CDR3 bases are TGTGCCTGGAGGGCAGGGAACACTGAAGCTTTCTTT. Translated, it gives CAWRAGNTEAFF. The full variable domain, in which reference TRBV30 and TRBJ1-1 provide the parts outside the CDR3, is SQTIHQWPATLVQPVGSPLSLECTVEGTSNPNLYWYRQAAGRGLQLLFYSVGIGQISSEVPQNLSASRPQDRQFILSSKKLLLSDSGFYLCAWRAGNTEAFFGQGTRLTVV.

This clone has a single count. The chain uses TRBV6-1 and TRBJ1-4; 9 bases align to TRBD1. The V segment lost 7 bases and the J segment 5 bases; nucleotides outside the gene matches: 5. The CDR3 runs to 14 residues. From germline, CDR1 is MNHNS and CDR2 SASEGT. This CDR3 reads CASIRGQGNEKLFF. In nucleotides, the CDR3 is TGTGCCAGCATCCGCGGACAGGGGAATGAAAAACTGTTTTTT.

The chain employs TRBV6-1 and TRBJ2-1; TRBD2 matches 12 bases. This CDR3 contains 17 residues. With 3 bases clipped from V and 6 bases from J, the junction kept 9 bases outside the gene matches. Germline V CDR1 and CDR2: MNHNS, SASEGT. In nucleotides, the CDR3 is TGTGCCAGCAGTGAGTGGCTAGCGGGGGGGCCGGCCAATGAGCAGTTCTTC. Residues: CASSEWLAGGPANEQFF.

The rearrangement links TRBV10-1 to TRBJ2-1, with a weak D call TRBD1 (6 bases). The CDR3 sequence is 13 residues long. V was trimmed by 10 bases and J by 4 bases, leaving 14 bases between them. CDR1 and CDR2 (germline): WNHNN, SYGVQD (reference sequence). The chain's CDR3 is CAMRQAQYNEQFF. CDR3 bases: TGCGCCATGAGACAGGCTCAGTACAATGAGCAGTTCTTC.

The rearrangement links TRBV2 to TRBJ1-5, with 7 positions matching TRBD1. This CDR3 comprises 16 residues. CDR1 is SNHLY, CDR2 FYNNEI, per germline. Unmatched junction bases numbered 13, after V lost 6 bases and J lost 5 bases. CDR3 sequence: CASSGWAGGPDQPQHF. The CDR3 DNA reads TGTGCCAGCAGCGGCTGGGCAGGGGGGCCCGATCAGCCCCAGCATTTT.

V is TRBV7-2 and J is TRBJ2-3; 8 bases map to TRBD1. The CDR3 covers 15 residues. Losses at the gene ends were 4 bases for V and 3 bases for J; bases not matched to a gene: 6. CDR1 and CDR2 from the germline V gene are SGHTA and FQGNSA. CDR3: CASSSNGQGTDTQYF. CDR3 sequence (DNA): TGTGCCAGCAGCTCAAACGGACAGGGAACAGATACGCAGTATTTT.

The chain joins TRBV28 to TRBJ2-5; 8 nucleotides match TRBD1. Unmatched junction bases numbered 15, after V lost 4 bases and J lost 2 bases. Germline V CDR1 and CDR2: MDHEN, SYDVKM. This CDR3 contains 18 residues. The CDR3 DNA reads TGTGCCAGCAGTTGCGGGACAGGTTCCCTTTTTTGTCAAGAGACCCAGTACTTC. Encoded protein: CASSCGTGSLFCQETQYF.

V usage is TRBV4-3 and J usage is TRBJ1-1, with TRBD1 matching over 10 bases. This CDR3 region has 15 residues. V trimming: 4 bases; J trimming: 4 bases; junction bases outside the gene matches: 6. Germline V gene lookup returns CDR1 LGHNA and CDR2 YSLEER. The CDR3 nucleotides read TGCGCCAGCAGCCGAGACAGGGGGCGCGGCACTGAAGCTTTCTTT. This sequence encodes CASSRDRGRGTEAFF.

This clone is a singleton in its sample. The J gene is TRBJ1-2, the V gene TRBV28, with D tentatively TRBD1 (5 bases). This CDR3 region has 12 residues. V gave up 3 bases and J gave up 7 bases, with 9 bases separating them. Germline CDR1 reads MDHEN; CDR2 reads SYDVKM. This CDR3 reads CASSLSGIGYTF. For the CDR3, the DNA is TGTGCCAGCAGTTTGTCAGGGATTGGCTACACCTTC.

V usage is TRBV2 and J usage is TRBJ1-2, with 11 bases lining up with TRBD1. J was trimmed by 7 bases and V by 6 bases; bases with no gene match: 7. This CDR3 contains 14 residues. CDR1 SNHLY and CDR2 FYNNEI come from the germline V gene. CDR3 region: CASRARTGGGGYTF. CDR3 nucleotides: TGTGCCAGCAGAGCAAGGACAGGGGGCGGTGGCTACACCTTC.

The rearrangement joins TRBV9 to TRBJ2-2; D gene unclear. Trimming removed 0 bases at V and 0 bases at J, with 9 bases between. The CDR3 spans 16 residues. Germline CDR1 is SGDLS and CDR2 is YYNGEE. The CDR3 protein is CASSVDLRSNTGELFF. The CDR3 nucleotides read TGTGCCAGCAGCGTAGATCTCAGATCGAACACCGGGGAGCTGTTTTTT.

J is TRBJ1-1 and V is TRBV4-3; D may be TRBD1 (6 bases). CDR1 and CDR2 (germline): LGHNA, YSLEER. The CDR3 totals 17 residues. The ends were cut back, 0 bases at V and 1 base at J, with 15 bases in the middle. CDR3 in amino acids: CASSQDLGDTRNTEAFF. The CDR3 DNA reads as TGCGCCAGCAGCCAAGATCTTGGGGACACTCGGAACACTGAAGCTTTCTTT.

The chain links TRBV28 to TRBJ1-5; D perhaps matches TRBD1 (5 bases). Deletions cut 6 bases from V and 7 bases from J, with 19 bases between. CDR1 is MDHEN, CDR2 SYDVKM, per germline. This CDR3 is 15 amino acids long. The CDR3 DNA reads TGTGCCAGCAGAAAAGGGGAGGGGAAGGCGCAGCCCCAGCATTTT. Amino acids: CASRKGEGKAQPQHF.